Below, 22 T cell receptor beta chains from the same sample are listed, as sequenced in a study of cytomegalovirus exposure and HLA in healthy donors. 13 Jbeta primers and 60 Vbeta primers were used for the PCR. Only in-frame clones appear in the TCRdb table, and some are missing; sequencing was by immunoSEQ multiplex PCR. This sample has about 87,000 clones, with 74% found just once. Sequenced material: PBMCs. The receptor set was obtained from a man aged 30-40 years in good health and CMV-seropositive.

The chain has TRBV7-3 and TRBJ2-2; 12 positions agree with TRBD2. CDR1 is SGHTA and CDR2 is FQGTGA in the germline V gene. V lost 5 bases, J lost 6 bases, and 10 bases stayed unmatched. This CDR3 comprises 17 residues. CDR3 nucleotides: TGTGCCAGCAGCCCTTATCTAGCGGGAGGGCCCTCCGGGGAGCTGTTTTTT. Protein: CASSPYLAGGPSGELFF.

The CDR3 DNA is TGTGCCAGTACGTACTCATACACCGGGGAGCTGTTTTTT. It specifies CASTYSYTGELFF. This chain links TRBV2 with TRBJ2-2; D is undetermined. V was cut by 9 bases and J by 3 bases, with 11 bases left in between. From germline, CDR1 is SNHLY and CDR2 FYNNEI. CDR3 length equals 13 residues.

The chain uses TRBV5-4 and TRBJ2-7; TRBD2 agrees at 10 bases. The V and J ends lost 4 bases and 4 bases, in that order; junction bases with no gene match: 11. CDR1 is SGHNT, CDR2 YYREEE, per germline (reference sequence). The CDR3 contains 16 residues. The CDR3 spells CASSPGGLAPSYEQYF. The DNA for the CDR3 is TGTGCCAGCAGCCCCGGGGGACTAGCGCCGAGTTACGAGCAGTACTTC.

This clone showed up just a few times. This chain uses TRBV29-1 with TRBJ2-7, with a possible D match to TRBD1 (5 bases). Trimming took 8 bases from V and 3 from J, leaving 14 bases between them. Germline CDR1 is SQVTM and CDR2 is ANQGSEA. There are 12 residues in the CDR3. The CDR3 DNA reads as TGCAGCTTTCAGAACAGGAGCTACGAGCAGTACTTC. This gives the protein CSFQNRSYEQYF.

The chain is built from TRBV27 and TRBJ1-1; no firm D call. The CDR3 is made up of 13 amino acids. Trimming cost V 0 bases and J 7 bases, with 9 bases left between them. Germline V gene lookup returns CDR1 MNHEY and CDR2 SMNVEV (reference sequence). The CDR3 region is CASSLSAYSEAFF. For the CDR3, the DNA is TGTGCCAGCAGTTTATCGGCCTACAGTGAAGCTTTCTTT.

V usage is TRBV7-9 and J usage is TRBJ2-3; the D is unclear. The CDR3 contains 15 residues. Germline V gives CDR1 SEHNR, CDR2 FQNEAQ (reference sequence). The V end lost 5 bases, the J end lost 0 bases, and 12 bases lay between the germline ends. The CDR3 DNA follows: TGTGCCAGCAGCCGCCGTCAGGCCAGCACAGATACGCAGTATTTT. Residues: CASSRRQASTDTQYF.

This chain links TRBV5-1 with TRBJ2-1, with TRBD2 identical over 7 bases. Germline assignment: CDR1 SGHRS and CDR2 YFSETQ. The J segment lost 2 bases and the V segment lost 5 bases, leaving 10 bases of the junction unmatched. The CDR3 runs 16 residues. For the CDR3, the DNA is TGCGCCAGCAGGCTCGAAGCGGGAAACACCTACAATGAGCAGTTCTTC. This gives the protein CASRLEAGNTYNEQFF.

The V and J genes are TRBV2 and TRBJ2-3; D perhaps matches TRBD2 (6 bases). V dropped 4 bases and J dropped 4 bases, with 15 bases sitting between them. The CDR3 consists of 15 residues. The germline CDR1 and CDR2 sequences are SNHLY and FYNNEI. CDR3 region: CASSVGLRDPDTQYF. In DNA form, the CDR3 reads TGTGCCAGCAGTGTAGGTCTGCGGGACCCAGATACGCAGTATTTT.

The DNA of the CDR3 is TGCGCCAGCAGCCAGGAGGTTCAAAACTATGGCTACACCTTC. Protein: CASSQEVQNYGYTF. The rearrangement joins TRBV5-1 to TRBJ1-2; D is unresolved. V lost 4 bases and J lost 2, with 12 bases in between. Looked up from germline, CDR1 is SGHRS and CDR2 is YFSETQ. The CDR3 contains 14 residues.

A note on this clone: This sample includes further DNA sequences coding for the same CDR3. The CDR3 region has the DNA TGCAGCGTTGGAGGGACAGGGAGCTCTGGGGCCAACGTCCTGACTTTC. It encodes CSVGGTGSSGANVLTF. The chain couples TRBV29-1 to TRBJ2-6; 9 bases are a match to TRBD1. With V trimmed by 4 bases and J by 0 bases, 4 bases remained unmatched. Germline V gene data show CDR1 as SQVTM and CDR2 as ANQGSEA. The length of the CDR3 is 16 residues.

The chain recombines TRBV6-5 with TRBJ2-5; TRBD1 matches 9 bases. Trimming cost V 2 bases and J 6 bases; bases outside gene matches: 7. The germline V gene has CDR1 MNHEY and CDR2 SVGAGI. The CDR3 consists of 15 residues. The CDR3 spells CASSYGRDREKTQYF. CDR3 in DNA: TGTGCCAGCAGTTACGGGCGGGACAGGGAAAAGACCCAGTACTTC.

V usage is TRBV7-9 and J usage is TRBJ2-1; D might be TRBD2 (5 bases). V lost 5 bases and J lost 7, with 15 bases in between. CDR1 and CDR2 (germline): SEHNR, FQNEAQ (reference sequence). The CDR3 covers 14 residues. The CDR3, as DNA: TGTGCCAGCAGCCCACCACTAGGCTATAATGAGCAGTTCTTC. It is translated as CASSPPLGYNEQFF.

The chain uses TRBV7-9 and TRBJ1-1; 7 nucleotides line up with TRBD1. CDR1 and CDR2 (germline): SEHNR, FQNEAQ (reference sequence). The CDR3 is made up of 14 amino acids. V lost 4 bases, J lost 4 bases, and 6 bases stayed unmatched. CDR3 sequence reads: CASSSTGHGTEAFF. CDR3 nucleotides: TGTGCCAGCAGCTCGACAGGGCACGGCACTGAAGCTTTCTTT.

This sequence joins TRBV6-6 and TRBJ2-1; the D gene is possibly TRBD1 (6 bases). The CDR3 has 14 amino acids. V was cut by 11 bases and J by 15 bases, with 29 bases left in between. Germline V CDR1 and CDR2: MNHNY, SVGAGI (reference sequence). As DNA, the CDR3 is TGTGCCCACCAGCTTGGACAGAATTCCAATTATCCGTTCTTC. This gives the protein CAHQLGQNSNYPFF.

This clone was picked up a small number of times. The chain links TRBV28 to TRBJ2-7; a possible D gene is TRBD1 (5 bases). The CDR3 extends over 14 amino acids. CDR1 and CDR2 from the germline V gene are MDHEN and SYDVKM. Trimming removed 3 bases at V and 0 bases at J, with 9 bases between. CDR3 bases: TGTGCCAGCAGTTTGAACAGGCTCTCCTACGAGCAGTACTTC. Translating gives CASSLNRLSYEQYF.

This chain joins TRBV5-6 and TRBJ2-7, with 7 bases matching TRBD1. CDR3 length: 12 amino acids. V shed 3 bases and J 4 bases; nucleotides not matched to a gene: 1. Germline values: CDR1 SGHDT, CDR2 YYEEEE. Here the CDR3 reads CASSWGQYEQYF. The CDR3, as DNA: TGTGCCAGCAGCTGGGGACAGTACGAGCAGTACTTC. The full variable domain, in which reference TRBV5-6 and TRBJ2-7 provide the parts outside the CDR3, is DAGVTQSPTHLIKTRGQQVTLRCSPKSGHDTVSWYQQALGQGPQFIFQYYEEEERQRGNFPDRFSGHQFPNYSSELNVNALLLGDSALYLCASSWGQYEQYFGPGTRLTVT.

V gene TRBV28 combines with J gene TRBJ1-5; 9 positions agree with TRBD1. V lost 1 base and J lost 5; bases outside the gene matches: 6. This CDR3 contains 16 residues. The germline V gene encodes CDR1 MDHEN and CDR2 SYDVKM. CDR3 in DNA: TGTGCCAGCAGTTTATCCCCCGGACAGGGGTATCAGCCCCAGCATTTT. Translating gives CASSLSPGQGYQPQHF.

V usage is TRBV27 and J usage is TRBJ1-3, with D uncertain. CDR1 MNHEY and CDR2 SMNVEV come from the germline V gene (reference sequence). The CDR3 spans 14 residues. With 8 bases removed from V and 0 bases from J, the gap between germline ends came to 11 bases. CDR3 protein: CASETGPSGNTIYF. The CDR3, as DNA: TGTGCCAGCGAAACTGGGCCCTCTGGAAACACCATATATTTT.

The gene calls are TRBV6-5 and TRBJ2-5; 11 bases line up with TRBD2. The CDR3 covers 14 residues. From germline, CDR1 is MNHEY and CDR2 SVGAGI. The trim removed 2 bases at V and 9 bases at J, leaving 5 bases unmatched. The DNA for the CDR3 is TGTGCCAGCAGTTACGTTAGCGGGGGGGCGGCCCAGTACTTC. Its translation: CASSYVSGGAAQYF.

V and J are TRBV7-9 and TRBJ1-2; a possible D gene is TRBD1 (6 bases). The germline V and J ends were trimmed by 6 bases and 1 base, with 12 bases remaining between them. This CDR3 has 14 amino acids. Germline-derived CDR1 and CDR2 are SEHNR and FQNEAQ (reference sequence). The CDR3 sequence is CASSLRTDNYGYTF. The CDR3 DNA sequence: TGTGCCAGCAGTTTACGGACAGATAACTATGGCTACACCTTC.

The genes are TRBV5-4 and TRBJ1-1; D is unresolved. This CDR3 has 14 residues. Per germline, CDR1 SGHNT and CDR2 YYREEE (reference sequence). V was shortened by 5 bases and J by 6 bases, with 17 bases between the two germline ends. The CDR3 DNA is TGTGCCAGCAGTCGGGGAGGGCTAGACCCTGAAGCTTTCTTT. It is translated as CASSRGGLDPEAFF.

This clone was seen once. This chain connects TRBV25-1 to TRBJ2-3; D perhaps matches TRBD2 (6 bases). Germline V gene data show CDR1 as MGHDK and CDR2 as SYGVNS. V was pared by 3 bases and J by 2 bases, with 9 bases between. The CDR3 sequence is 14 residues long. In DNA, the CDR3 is TGTGCCAGCAGTGAGGGGACTTACACAGATACGCAGTATTTT. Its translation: CASSEGTYTDTQYF.